The present entry profiles one T cell receptor beta chain with its context. This clonotype was detected ten times or more. It lacks a known antigen. There are no base qualities to consult, and no much larger clone falls within one base. For repertoire sequencing, the TCR beta CDR3 regions were amplified from RNA transcripts. The first round was an RT-PCR using HTBI primers with the Qiagen OneStep RT-PCR kit, and this first round was followed by a second-round multiplex PCR, then size selection and purification. The libraries underwent paired-end sequencing with 100 bp reads on an Illumina HiSeq2000. On the study's bioinformatics: SOAPnuke was used to process the reads, throwing out any read that had adapters, had uncalled bases, had a mean Phred below 15, or lacked an exact constant-primer or identifier match. COPE v1.2.5 was used to merge high-quality paired reads. Clonotypes were defined as unique nucleotide sequences and were aligned to IMGT TRB V, D and J references using MiTCR v1.1. Only V-J combinations with frequency above 0.0001 were analysed, covering 98% to 99.2% of repertoires. A TCR clonal expansion and chaos score per V-J combination was defined as the ratio of F50 clonal expansion to chaos observed in the TCRdist matrix. Welch's t-statistics and random forest were used to reduce the features to around 13 V-J combinations, which were then used as input to a naive Bayes classifier. The Morisita-Horn index was used to measure how similar the thyroid and blood repertoires were. In-frame beta chains were kept once TCRdb had trimmed the public reads at Q25 with fastp and called clones with MiXCR. Rows with a matching CDR3 protein are joined into one entry that keeps the most common DNA and genes. The V and J calls were determined by TCRdb, not by the authors. Across this sample there are 400,000 to 500,000 distinct CDR3 sequences, with more than 20% seen only once. The top ten clonotypes cover around 3.1% of the sample.

This sample was included in a study of Graves' ophthalmopathy and Graves' hyperthyroidism (dated by TCRdb to between 2017 and 2018). Describing the broader study: Peripheral blood was collected at initial diagnosis, prior to any treatment. TCR beta repertoire signatures were used to distinguish Graves' ophthalmopathy from Graves' hyperthyroidism and to predict progression to ophthalmopathy. In total, approximately 140 blood samples were TCR-sequenced: 40 to 45 ophthalmopathy, some 75 hyperthyroidism and about 17 hyperthyroidism-to-ophthalmopathy patients. To explore V-J signatures that distinguish ophthalmopathy from hyperthyroidism, a discovery set of about a hundred patients was enrolled, made up of about 40 with ophthalmopathy and roughly 55 with stable hyperthyroidism. An independent validation cohort comprised fewer than 20 hyperthyroidism patients and around 16 patients who later progressed from hyperthyroidism to ophthalmopathy. In roughly 6 hyperthyroidism patients, the T-cell repertoire of thyroid tissue was compared with the T-cell repertoire of blood. Once sampling was done, hyperthyroidism patients were given methimazole at a starting dose of 30 mg daily, while ophthalmopathy patients were given high-dose intravenous methylprednisolone. For training and testing, the 110 or so patients in the discovery cohort were randomly divided in a 7:3 ratio.

Summary of the overall study and its limitations: Most expanded thyroid clonotypes with a frequency above 0.001 also appeared in blood, which suggests that blood repertoires may reflect the immune response in the thyroid. Sample size was not statistically predetermined, and group allocation was not concealed from the investigators. Ophthalmopathy was separated from stable hyperthyroidism by the 13-signature model with 85% to 90% sensitivity and about 81% specificity in cross-validation and with 80%/75% in the test set. In validation, the model predicted ophthalmopathy progression with 55% to 71% sensitivity and around 72% specificity; some 13 predicted patients were CT-confirmed with GO in a median of approximately 6.5 months.

The CDR3 holds 18 amino acids from the cysteine to the phenylalanine. The read is trimmed to its CDR3 DNA, 54 bases read in frame from base 1. CDR1 and CDR2 are read off the germline V gene as SGHAT and FQNNGV. From V the trimming removes 2 bases and from J it removes 5 bases, while the gene matches leave 8 bases of the junction unaccounted for. Hyperthyroidism was considered stable if no progression to ophthalmopathy occurred within 18 months of follow-up. Hyperthyroidism patients were newly diagnosed, with disease duration under 2 months, and aged 18 to 65 years. Patients were excluded if they had other autoimmune diseases, uncontrolled infections, pregnancy or lactation. Diagnosis relied on clinical symptoms, serum thyroxine, TRAb, thyroid ultrasound and orbital computed tomography. PBMCs were isolated from about 10 ml of fresh peripheral blood by Ficoll-Paque density gradient centrifugation. Total RNA was extracted using Trizol reagent, and RNA quality was checked on an Agilent 2100 Bioanalyzer.

The TCR originated in a woman aged 18-29 years with stable Graves' hyperthyroidism. Donor details come from another sample of the same person, matched by shared clones. The chain joins TRBV11-2 to TRBJ2-4, with 14 middle bases fitting TRBD2. The sequencing input was peripheral blood. The CDR3 protein: CASSLRGLAGGGENIQYF. The DNA is as follows: TGTGCCAGCAGCTTAAGAGGACTAGCGGGAGGTGGAGAAAACATTCAGTACTTC.